This T cell receptor (beta chain) was observed in a study of blood T cell repertoires in COVID-19. Study summary: T cells, B-cell-depleted T cells, or PBMCs provided the cDNA or gDNA that served as material.

In the original workflow: Using reference gene primer amplification, nucleated cell counts were estimated. The protocol was immunoSEQ multiplex PCR, while the TCRdb copy is restricted to in-frame clones and leaves out a portion. The V and J calls and the clone size are those of that table, but D and trimming were determined from the DNA. This sample has some 190,000 clones, with around 85% found just once. The germline V gene has CDR1 MNHNS and CDR2 SASEGT. The CDR3 totals 15 residues. As concerns this clone: A junction boundary mismatches the germline segment, possibly from a read error.

V gene TRBV6-1 combines with J gene TRBJ2-7, with TRBD1 matching 9 bases. The sample consisted of peripheral blood. The sequence was obtained from a man between 60 and 75 years old with acute or convalescent COVID-19. The CDR3 coding sequence is TGTGCCAGCAGCGAAGCGACAGGGGGGCCCTACGAGCAGTACTTC. It encodes CASSEATGGPYEQYF.